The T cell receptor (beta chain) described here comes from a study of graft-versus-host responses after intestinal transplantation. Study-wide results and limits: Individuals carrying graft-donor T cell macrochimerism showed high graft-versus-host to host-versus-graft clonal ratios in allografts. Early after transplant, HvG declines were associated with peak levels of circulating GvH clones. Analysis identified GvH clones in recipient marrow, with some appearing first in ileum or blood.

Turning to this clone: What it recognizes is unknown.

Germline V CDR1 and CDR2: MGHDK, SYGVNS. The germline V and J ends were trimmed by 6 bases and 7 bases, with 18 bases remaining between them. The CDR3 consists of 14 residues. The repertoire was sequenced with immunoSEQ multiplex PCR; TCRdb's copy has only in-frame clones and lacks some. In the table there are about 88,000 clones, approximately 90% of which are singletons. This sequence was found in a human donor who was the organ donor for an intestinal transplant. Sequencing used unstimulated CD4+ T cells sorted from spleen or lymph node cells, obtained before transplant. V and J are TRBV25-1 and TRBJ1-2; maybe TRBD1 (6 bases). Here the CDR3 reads CASSRGEPGVGYTF. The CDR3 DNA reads TGTGCCAGCAGCCGAGGGGAGCCAGGGGTTGGCTACACCTTC.